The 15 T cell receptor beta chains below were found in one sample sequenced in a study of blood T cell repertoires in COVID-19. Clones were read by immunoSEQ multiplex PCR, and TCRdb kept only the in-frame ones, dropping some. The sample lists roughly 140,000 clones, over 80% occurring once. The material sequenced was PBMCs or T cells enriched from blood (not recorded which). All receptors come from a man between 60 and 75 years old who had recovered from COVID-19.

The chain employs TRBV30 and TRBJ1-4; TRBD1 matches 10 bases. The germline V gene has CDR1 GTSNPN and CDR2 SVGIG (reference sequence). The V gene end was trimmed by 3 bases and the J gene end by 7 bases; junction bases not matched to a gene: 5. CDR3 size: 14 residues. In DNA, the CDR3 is TGTGCCTGGAGGCGACAGGGGGCGTTTGAAAAACTGTTTTTT. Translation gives CAWRRQGAFEKLFF.

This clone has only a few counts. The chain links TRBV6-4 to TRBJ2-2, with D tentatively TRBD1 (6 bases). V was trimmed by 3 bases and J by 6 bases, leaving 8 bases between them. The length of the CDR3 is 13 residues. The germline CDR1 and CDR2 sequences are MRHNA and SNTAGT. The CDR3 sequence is CASSEGAAGELFF. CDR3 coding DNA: TGTGCCAGCAGTGAGGGGGCGGCCGGGGAGCTGTTTTTT.

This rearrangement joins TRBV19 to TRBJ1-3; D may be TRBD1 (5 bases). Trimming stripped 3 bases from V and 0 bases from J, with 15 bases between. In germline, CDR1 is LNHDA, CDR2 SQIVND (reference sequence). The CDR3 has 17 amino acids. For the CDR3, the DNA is TGTGCCAGTAGTATCGAAAGGACACACCGCTCTGGAAACACCATATATTTT. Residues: CASSIERTHRSGNTIYF.

The CDR3 protein is CASSYGWRGQNEKLFF. CDR3 DNA: TGTGCCAGCAGTTACGGTTGGAGGGGCCAGAATGAAAAACTGTTTTTT. The chain carries TRBV6-5 and TRBJ1-4; tentatively, D is TRBD1 (5 bases). Germline CDR1 is MNHEY and CDR2 is SVGAGI. This CDR3 contains 16 residues. Trimming pared 2 bases from V and 5 bases from J, leaving 15 bases between.

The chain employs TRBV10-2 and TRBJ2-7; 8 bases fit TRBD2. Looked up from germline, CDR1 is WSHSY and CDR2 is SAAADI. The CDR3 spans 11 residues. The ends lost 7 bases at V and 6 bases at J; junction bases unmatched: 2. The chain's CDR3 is CASTGGSEQYF. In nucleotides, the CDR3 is TGCGCCAGCACGGGGGGGTCCGAGCAGTACTTC.

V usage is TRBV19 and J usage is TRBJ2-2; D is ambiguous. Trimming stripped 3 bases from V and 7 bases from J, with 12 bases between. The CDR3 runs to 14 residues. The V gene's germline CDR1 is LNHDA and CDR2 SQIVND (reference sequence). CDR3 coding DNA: TGTGCCAGTAGTATTAGGAGCCGTGGCGGGGAGCTGTTTTTT. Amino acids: CASSIRSRGGELFF.

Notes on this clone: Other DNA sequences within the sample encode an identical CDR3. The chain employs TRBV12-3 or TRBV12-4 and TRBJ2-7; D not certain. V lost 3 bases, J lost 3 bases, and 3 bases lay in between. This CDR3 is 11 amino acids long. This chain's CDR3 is CASSFNYEQYF. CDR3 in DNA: TGTGCCAGCAGTTTTAACTACGAGCAGTACTTC.

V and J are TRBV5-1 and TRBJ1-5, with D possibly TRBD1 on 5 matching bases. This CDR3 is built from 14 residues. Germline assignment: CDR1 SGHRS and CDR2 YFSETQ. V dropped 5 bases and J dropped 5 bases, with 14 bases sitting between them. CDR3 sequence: CASRTGTGDQPQHF. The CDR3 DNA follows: TGCGCCAGCAGAACCGGGACGGGGGATCAGCCCCAGCATTTT.

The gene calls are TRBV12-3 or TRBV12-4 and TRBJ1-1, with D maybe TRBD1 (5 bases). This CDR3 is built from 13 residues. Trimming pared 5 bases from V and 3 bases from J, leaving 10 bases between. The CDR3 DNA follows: TGTGCCAGCAGTCCGGACAAGTACACTGAAGCTTTCTTT. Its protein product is CASSPDKYTEAFF.

The CDR3 bases are TGTGCCAGCAGCCATAATACAGCCTTTGGAAACACCATATATTTT. Translation gives CASSHNTAFGNTIYF. The chain carries TRBV14 and TRBJ1-3; D call uncertain. Per the germline V gene, CDR1 is SGHDN and CDR2 is FVKESK. The CDR3 totals 15 residues. V was trimmed by 3 bases and J by 3 bases, leaving 12 bases between them.

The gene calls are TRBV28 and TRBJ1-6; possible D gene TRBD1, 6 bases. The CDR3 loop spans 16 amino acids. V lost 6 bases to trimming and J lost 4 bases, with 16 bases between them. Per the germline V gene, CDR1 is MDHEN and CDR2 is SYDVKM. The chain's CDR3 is CASRLGAGQYNSPLHF. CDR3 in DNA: TGTGCCAGCAGACTTGGGGCAGGACAGTATAATTCACCCCTCCACTTT.

The CDR3 spells CASSIDLGGWTKNIQYF. The CDR3 coding sequence is TGTGCCAGTAGTATAGATCTAGGGGGCTGGACCAAAAACATTCAGTACTTC. The chain carries TRBV19 and TRBJ2-4, with 7 bases identical to TRBD1. The V gene's germline CDR1 is LNHDA and CDR2 SQIVND (reference sequence). Germline trimming cut 0 bases from V and 2 bases from J; bases unmatched to any gene: 7. This CDR3 is 17 amino acids long.

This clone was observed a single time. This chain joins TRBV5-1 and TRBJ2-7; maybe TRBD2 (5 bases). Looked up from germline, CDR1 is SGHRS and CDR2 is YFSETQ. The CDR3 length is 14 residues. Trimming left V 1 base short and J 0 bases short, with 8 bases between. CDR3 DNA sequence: TGCGCCAGCAGCTTGTCGGGGAACTCCTACGAGCAGTACTTC. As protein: CASSLSGNSYEQYF.

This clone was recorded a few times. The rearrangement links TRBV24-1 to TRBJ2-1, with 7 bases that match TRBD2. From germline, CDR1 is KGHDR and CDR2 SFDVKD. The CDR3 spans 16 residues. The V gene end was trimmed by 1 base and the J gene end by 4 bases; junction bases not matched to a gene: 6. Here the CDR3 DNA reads TGTGCCACCAGTGATTTTTCTAGCGGTGCGTACAATGAGCAGTTCTTC. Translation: CATSDFSSGAYNEQFF.

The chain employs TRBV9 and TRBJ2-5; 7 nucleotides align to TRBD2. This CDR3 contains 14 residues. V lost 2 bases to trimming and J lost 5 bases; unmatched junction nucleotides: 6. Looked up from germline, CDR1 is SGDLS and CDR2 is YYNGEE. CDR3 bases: TGTGCCAGCAGCGTGATCCGGGAGGCGGAGACCCAGTACTTC. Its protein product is CASSVIREAETQYF.